The rows below give T cell receptor beta chains drawn from one sample of a study of blood T cell repertoires in COVID-19. Some clones are missing from TCRdb's copy, which holds only in-frame ones; the method was immunoSEQ multiplex PCR. The sample lists some 300,000 clones, over 75% occurring once. The sequencing input was PBMCs or T cells enriched from blood (not recorded which). Receptor source: a woman between 25 and 40 years old who had recovered from COVID-19. The CDR3 runs from the conserved cysteine through the conserved F or W. A D gene is named only where the DNA matches it firmly. Clone size is given for some rows only: seen once, a few or many times, or a class if the clone is expanded.

TRBJ1-6,TRBD1,TRBV2,few,TGTGCCAGCAGCCCCCCGGGACAGGGGTTATCACCCCTCCACTTT,CASSPPGQGLSPLHF
TRBJ1-4,TRBD1,TRBV24-1,NA,TGTGCCACCAGTGAGTCCGGGACAGGGAACGAAAAACTGTTTTTT,CATSESGTGNEKLFF
TRBJ1-2,TRBD1,TRBV27,few,TGTGCCAGCAGTTCCAGGGGGGCGGGTAACTATGGCTACACCTTC,CASSSRGAGNYGYTF
TRBJ2-1,NA,TRBV6-1,many,TGTGCCAGCAGTGAAATATCCAATGAGCAGTTCTTC,CASSEISNEQFF
TRBJ1-5,NA,TRBV12-5,NA,TGTGCCACAGGCCGAGAACATCAGCCCCAGCATTTT,CATGREHQPQHF
TRBJ2-7,NA,TRBV4-3,NA,TGCGCCAGCAGCCAAGATCGGTTCAGGATTTCCTACGAGCAGTACTTC,CASSQDRFRISYEQYF
TRBJ1-3,NA,TRBV28,few,TGTGCCAGCAGTACTCCCGGGAGGGAATCTGGAAACACCATATATTTT,CASSTPGRESGNTIYF
TRBJ2-1,NA,TRBV10-3,NA,TGTGCCACCACCAGCCAGGCCGGCTCCTACAATGAGCAGTTCTTC,CATTSQAGSYNEQFF
TRBJ2-3,NA,TRBV5-6,NA,TGTGCCAGCACCTTCACAGCGGAAAGCACAGATACGCAGTATTTT,CASTFTAESTDTQYF
TRBJ1-4,TRBD1,TRBV25-1,NA,TGTGCCAGCAGTGAGACAGGGAATGAAAAACTGTTTTTT,CASSETGNEKLFF